The 12 T cell receptor beta chains presented below share a single source sample, sequenced in a study of cytomegalovirus exposure and HLA in healthy donors. In the PCR, 60 Vbeta and 13 Jbeta primers were used. Method: immunoSEQ multiplex PCR; TCRdb's copy keeps in-frame clones and lacks some. The sample has under 40,000 clones; 65% to 85% are singletons. The material sequenced was PBMCs. Receptors originate from a woman aged 25 to 39 in good health and CMV-seropositive.

J is TRBJ2-5 and V is TRBV5-8, with 14 bases fitting TRBD2. This CDR3 has 17 amino acids. The V gene's germline CDR1 is SGHTS and CDR2 YDEGEE. The trim removed 3 bases at V and 1 base at J, leaving 5 bases unmatched. The CDR3 loop is CASSSGLAGGTQETQYF. Written as DNA, the CDR3 is TGTGCCAGCAGCTCCGGACTAGCGGGAGGTACCCAAGAGACCCAGTACTTC.

This rearrangement joins TRBV7-9 to TRBJ2-7, with D possibly matching TRBD2 (6 bases). This CDR3 has 16 amino acids. Germline lookup yields CDR1 SEHNR and CDR2 FQNEAQ (reference sequence). V shed 2 bases and J shed 0 bases, with 14 bases lying between them. The CDR3 sequence: CASSLRPQGLSYEQYF. The CDR3 DNA is TGTGCCAGCAGCTTAAGACCCCAGGGACTCTCCTACGAGCAGTACTTC.

The V gene is TRBV6-1, the J gene TRBJ2-6; TRBD2 agrees at 8 bases. With 2 bases clipped from V and 0 bases from J, the junction kept 12 bases outside the gene matches. There are 20 residues in the CDR3. Germline CDR1 and CDR2: MNHNS and SASEGT. The CDR3 region has the DNA TGTGCCAGCAGTGAATGGGGCCCCGCGGGGGGCCCCTCTGGGGCCAACGTCCTGACTTTC. It translates to CASSEWGPAGGPSGANVLTF.

This clone was recorded only once. This chain links TRBV30 with TRBJ2-7; no definite D call. The CDR3 contains 13 residues. Trimming pared 1 base from V and 3 bases from J, leaving 10 bases between. The germline V gene has CDR1 GTSNPN and CDR2 SVGIG (reference sequence). This chain's CDR3 is CAWSAQVGYEQYF. The CDR3 DNA reads TGTGCCTGGAGTGCCCAGGTGGGCTACGAGCAGTACTTC.

The chain combines TRBV30 with TRBJ1-3; TRBD1 matches at 7 bases. CDR3 length: 13 residues. Looked up from germline, CDR1 is GTSNPN and CDR2 is SVGIG (reference sequence). V lost 6 bases and J lost 4; bases outside the gene matches: 6. The CDR3 loop is CACSQGQGNTIYF. For the CDR3, the DNA is TGTGCCTGTTCACAGGGGCAGGGAAACACCATATATTTT.

This clone occurred a few times. The genes are TRBV6-5 and TRBJ1-2, with a tentative D call TRBD1 (5 bases). The CDR3 spans 14 residues. V dropped 7 bases and J dropped 8 bases, with 20 bases sitting between them. Germline-derived CDR1 and CDR2 are MNHEY and SVGAGI. The CDR3, as DNA: TGTGCCAGCACCCCCGGAGTAGGGGTGGGCGGCTACACCTTC. It yields the protein CASTPGVGVGGYTF.

The chain employs TRBV4-2 and TRBJ2-5; D gene uncertain. This CDR3 is 14 amino acids long. Per the germline V gene, CDR1 is LGHNA and CDR2 is YNFKEQ. Trimming cost V 1 base and J 0 bases, with 6 bases left between them. The CDR3 nucleotides are TGTGCCAGCAGCCAAGTTCCGGACCAAGAGACCCAGTACTTC. Protein product: CASSQVPDQETQYF.

The J gene is TRBJ1-3, the V gene TRBV21-1; no check of the table's D call, TRBD1, against the DNA was made. TRBV21-1 is noted as a pseudogene. The CDR3 length is 15 residues. CDR3 protein: CASSPRDRRGNTIYF. CDR3 nucleotide sequence: TGTGCCAGCAGCCCCCGGGACAGAAGGGGAAACACCATATATTTT.

The genes are TRBV29-1 and TRBJ2-7; 8 bases line up with TRBD2. Germline CDR1 reads SQVTM; CDR2 reads ANQGSEA. Unmatched junction bases numbered 7, after V lost 6 bases and J lost 6 bases. This CDR3 region has 12 residues. The CDR3 reads CSVAGGPCEQYF. In DNA, the CDR3 is TGCAGCGTCGCGGGAGGCCCTTGCGAGCAGTACTTC.

This rearrangement joins TRBV19 to TRBJ1-1; D unclear. Germline CDR1 is LNHDA and CDR2 is SQIVND (reference sequence). The length of the CDR3 is 13 residues. Trimming removed 5 bases at V and 3 bases at J, with 10 bases between. Written as DNA, the CDR3 is TGTGCCAGTAGTTTCACTTCGGACACTGAAGCTTTCTTT. Protein product: CASSFTSDTEAFF.

The chain carries TRBV19 and TRBJ1-1, with a tentative D call TRBD1 (5 bases). CDR1 LNHDA and CDR2 SQIVND come from the germline V gene (reference sequence). This CDR3 is 16 amino acids long. Trimming shortened V by 1 base and J by 1 base, and 13 bases separated the two germline ends. The CDR3 reads CASSIGTGGGNTEAFF. DNA for the CDR3: TGTGCCAGTAGTATAGGTACCGGGGGGGGGAACACTGAAGCTTTCTTT. Full variable domain (remainder filled in from reference TRBV19 and TRBJ1-1): DGGITQSPKYLFRKEGQNVTLSCEQNLNHDAMYWYRQDPGQGLRLIYYSQIVNDFQKGDIAEGYSVSREKKESFPLTVTSAQKNPTAFYLCASSIGTGGGNTEAFFGQGTRLTVV.

The CDR3 sequence: CASSPGTSGHNEQFF. The CDR3 region has the DNA TGTGCCAGCAGCCCTGGGACTAGCGGGCACAATGAGCAGTTCTTC. This sequence joins TRBV6-6 and TRBJ2-1; the match to TRBD2 covers 12 bases. CDR1 is MNHNY and CDR2 is SVGAGI in the germline V gene (reference sequence). The CDR3 loop spans 15 amino acids. J was trimmed by 5 bases and V by 6 bases; bases with no gene match: 5.